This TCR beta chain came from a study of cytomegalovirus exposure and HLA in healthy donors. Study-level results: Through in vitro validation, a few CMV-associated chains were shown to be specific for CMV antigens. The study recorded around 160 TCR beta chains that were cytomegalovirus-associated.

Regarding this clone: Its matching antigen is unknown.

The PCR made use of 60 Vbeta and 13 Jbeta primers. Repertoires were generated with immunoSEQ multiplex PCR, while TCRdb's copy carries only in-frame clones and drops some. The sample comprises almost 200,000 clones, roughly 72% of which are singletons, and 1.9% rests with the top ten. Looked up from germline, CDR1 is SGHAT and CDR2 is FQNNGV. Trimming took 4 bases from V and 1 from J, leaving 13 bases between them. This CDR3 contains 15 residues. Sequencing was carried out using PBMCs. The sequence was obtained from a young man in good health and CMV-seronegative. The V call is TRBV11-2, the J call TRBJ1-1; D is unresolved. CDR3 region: CASSSSLGGNTEAFF. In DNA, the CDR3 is TGTGCCAGCAGCTCCTCCTTGGGAGGGAACACTGAAGCTTTCTTT.